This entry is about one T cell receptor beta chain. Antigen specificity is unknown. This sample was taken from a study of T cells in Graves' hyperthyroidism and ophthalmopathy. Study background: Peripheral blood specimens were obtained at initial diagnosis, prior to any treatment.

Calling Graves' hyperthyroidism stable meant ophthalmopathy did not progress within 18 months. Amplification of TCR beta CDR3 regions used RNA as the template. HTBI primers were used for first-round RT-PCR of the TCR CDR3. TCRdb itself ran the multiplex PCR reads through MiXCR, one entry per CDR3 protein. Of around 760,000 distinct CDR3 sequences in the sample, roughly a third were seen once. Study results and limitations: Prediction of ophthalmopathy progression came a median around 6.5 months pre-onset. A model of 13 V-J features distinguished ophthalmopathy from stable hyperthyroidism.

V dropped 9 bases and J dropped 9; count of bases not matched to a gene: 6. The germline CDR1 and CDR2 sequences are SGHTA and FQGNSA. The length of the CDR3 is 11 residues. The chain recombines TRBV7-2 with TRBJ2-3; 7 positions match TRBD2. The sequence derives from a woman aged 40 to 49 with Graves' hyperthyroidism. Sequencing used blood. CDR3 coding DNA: TGTGCCAGGAGGGTCGGGGGGACGCAGTATTTT. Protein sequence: CARRVGGTQYF.